The T cell receptor (beta chain) under discussion was sequenced for a study of blood T cells in healthy people across ages. This CDR3 contains 17 residues. Germline CDR1 reads SGHVS; CDR2 reads FNYEAQ. Trimming cost V 3 bases and J 2 bases, with 20 bases left between them. With a J-beta primer mix and a sample-barcoded 5' primer, a second PCR ran roughly 6 to 12 cycles. Unique molecular identifiers of 12 random nucleotides labeled each cDNA. A single record per CDR3 protein comes from TCRdb applying MiXCR to the 5' RACE reads. The profile shows 1,500,000 or so distinct CDR3 sequences, approximately 63% of them singletons. The table lists this clonotype with a few counts.

This chain uses TRBV7-6 with TRBJ2-7, with D perhaps TRBD1 or TRBD2 (5 bases each). The sample taken for sequencing was blood. The TCR originated in a young man in good health. The CDR3 here is CASSLGSGGRVTYEQYF. The CDR3 DNA is TGTGCCAGCAGCTTGGGCTCTGGGGGACGGGTAACCTACGAGCAGTACTTC.